Following are 18 T cell receptor beta chains from one sample sequenced in a study of shared clonotypes between healthy human individuals. The assay was immunoSEQ multiplex PCR, and TCRdb's table has in-frame clones only and misses some. The profile shows some 2.1 million clones, about 95% of them singletons. In the naive CD8 group, cells lacked CD45RO and were positively selected for CCR7, so terminally differentiated effector memory CD45RA+ cells were left out. The sample taken for sequencing was naive CD8+ T cells sorted from blood. The source of these receptors is a young man in good health.

The chain employs TRBV10-2 and TRBJ2-5; 8 bases agree with TRBD2. The CDR3 runs 14 residues. The trim removed 6 bases at V and 4 bases at J, leaving 7 bases unmatched. Germline values: CDR1 WSHSY, CDR2 SAAADI. CDR3 in DNA: TGCGCCAGCAGGGTAGCGGGATACGGAGAGACCCAGTACTTC. Protein product: CASRVAGYGETQYF.

The chain joins TRBV27 to TRBJ2-1, with 9 positions matching TRBD1. The J segment lost 2 bases and the V segment lost 4 bases, leaving 9 bases of the junction unmatched. Per the germline V gene, CDR1 is MNHEY and CDR2 is SMNVEV (reference sequence). The CDR3 sequence is 17 residues long. CDR3 in amino acids: CASSSVPGTGPYNEQFF. The CDR3 bases are TGTGCCAGCAGTTCCGTTCCAGGGACAGGGCCCTACAATGAGCAGTTCTTC.

In regard to this clone: The sample carries other DNA sequences with the same CDR3. The chain uses TRBV6-1 and TRBJ2-7, with TRBD1 identical over 7 bases. The ends lost 8 bases at V and 0 bases at J; junction bases unmatched: 4. The CDR3 is 13 amino acids. CDR1 is MNHNS and CDR2 is SASEGT in the germline V gene. CDR3 loop: CASRRDSSYEQYF. CDR3 sequence (DNA): TGTGCCAGCCGTCGGGACAGCTCCTACGAGCAGTACTTC.

Regarding this clone: The sample contains more than one DNA sequence encoding this CDR3. The V call is TRBV6-5, the J call TRBJ2-2; D not certain. The V end was cut by 2 bases, the J end by 1 base, with 5 bases between. CDR1 is MNHEY and CDR2 is SVGAGI in the germline V gene. This CDR3 has 14 amino acids. The CDR3 DNA sequence: TGTGCCAGCAGTTACGGGTTGAACACCGGGGAGCTGTTTTTT. Translation: CASSYGLNTGELFF.

V usage is TRBV19 and J usage is TRBJ1-5; 9 bases fit TRBD1. The CDR3 extends over 16 amino acids. The J segment lost 6 bases and the V segment lost 5 bases, leaving 11 bases of the junction unmatched. Germline-derived CDR1 and CDR2 are LNHDA and SQIVND (reference sequence). CDR3 residues: CASSALDRGASQPQHF. In DNA form, the CDR3 reads TGTGCCAGTAGTGCGCTGGACAGGGGTGCATCTCAGCCCCAGCATTTT.

This CDR3 is CASTLDGGFYEQYF. CDR3 in DNA: TGTGCCAGCACTTTGGACGGTGGATTTTACGAGCAGTACTTC. J is TRBJ2-7 and V is TRBV6-5, with D unresolved. CDR1 is MNHEY, CDR2 SVGAGI, per germline. The CDR3 has 14 amino acids. Trimming took off 7 bases at V and 4 bases at J, with 17 bases between the two ends.

The chain recombines TRBV4-3 with TRBJ2-7, with D possibly being TRBD2 (6 bases). In germline, CDR1 is LGHNA, CDR2 YSLEER. Trimming took 0 bases from V and 3 from J, leaving 12 bases between them. CDR3 length: 15 residues. The DNA of the CDR3 is TGCGCCAGCAGCCAAGATCGGGATAGCGGCTACGAGCAGTACTTC. Translated: CASSQDRDSGYEQYF.

The chain is built from TRBV9 and TRBJ2-5; D gene uncertain. There are 14 residues in the CDR3. Germline-derived CDR1 and CDR2 are SGDLS and YYNGEE. Trimming took off 0 bases at V and 1 base at J, with 7 bases between the two ends. CDR3 protein: CASSVDQTQETQYF. CDR3 bases: TGTGCCAGCAGCGTAGATCAAACCCAAGAGACCCAGTACTTC.

J is TRBJ2-7 and V is TRBV19; the D is unclear. CDR1 and CDR2 (germline): LNHDA, SQIVND (reference sequence). V was cut by 5 bases and J by 0 bases, with 8 bases left in between. CDR3 length: 13 residues. For the CDR3, the DNA is TGTGCCAGTAGTTTGCTGCTCTCCTACGAGCAGTACTTC. Residues: CASSLLLSYEQYF. The whole variable domain, remainder taken from reference TRBV19 and TRBJ2-7, is DGGITQSPKYLFRKEGQNVTLSCEQNLNHDAMYWYRQDPGQGLRLIYYSQIVNDFQKGDIAEGYSVSREKKESFPLTVTSAQKNPTAFYLCASSLLLSYEQYFGPGTRLTVT.

V gene TRBV7-8 combines with J gene TRBJ2-7; 10 nucleotides match TRBD2. V lost 1 base and J lost 6; bases outside the gene matches: 6. This CDR3 is 15 amino acids long. Per germline, CDR1 SGHVS and CDR2 FQNEAQ. The CDR3 DNA sequence: TGTGCCAGCAGCTTAGAATCTAGCGGGAGTCGCGAGCAGTACTTC. Translation gives CASSLESSGSREQYF. Combining the CDR3 with reference TRBV7-8 and TRBJ2-7 gives the whole variable domain GAGVSQSPRYKVAKRGQDVALRCDPISGHVSLFWYQQALGQGPEFLTYFQNEAQLDKSGLPSDRFFAERPEGSVSTLKIQRTQQEDSAVYLCASSLESSGSREQYFGPGTRLTVT.

This rearrangement joins TRBV28 to TRBJ2-2; 8 nucleotides agree with TRBD2. V was clipped by 5 bases and J by 4 bases; unmatched bases: 15. The CDR3 has 18 amino acids. Germline CDR1 reads MDHEN; CDR2 reads SYDVKM. CDR3 residues: CASSPPLAAKGPTGELFF. In DNA form, the CDR3 reads TGTGCCAGCAGTCCCCCACTAGCGGCGAAGGGTCCCACCGGGGAGCTGTTTTTT.

As regards this clone: Additional DNA sequences in this sample encode the identical CDR3. The J gene is TRBJ2-7, the V gene TRBV5-1, with D possibly matching TRBD1 (5 bases). From germline, CDR1 is SGHRS and CDR2 YFSETQ. Trimming removed 0 bases at V and 1 base at J, with 11 bases between. This CDR3 region has 15 residues. CDR3 residues: CASSLAQGLSYEQYF. The DNA of the CDR3 is TGCGCCAGCAGCTTGGCGCAGGGTCTTTCCTACGAGCAGTACTTC.

J is TRBJ2-7 and V is TRBV5-6; D is uncertain. V was shortened by 4 bases and J by 0 bases, with 14 bases between the two germline ends. CDR3 length: 15 amino acids. Germline CDR1 reads SGHDT; CDR2 reads YYEEEE. Here the CDR3 DNA reads TGTGCCAGCAGCCAAGCCGGACCGAACTCCTACGAGCAGTACTTC. Translating gives CASSQAGPNSYEQYF.

The rearrangement links TRBV9 to TRBJ2-2, with TRBD2 matching 7 bases. V was clipped by 0 bases and J by 1 base; unmatched bases: 6. CDR3 length: 17 residues. Germline CDR1 reads SGDLS; CDR2 reads YYNGEE. The DNA of the CDR3 is TGTGCCAGCAGCGTAGACCCCACGGGGGGGAACACCGGGGAGCTGTTTTTT. Translating gives CASSVDPTGGNTGELFF.

The chain couples TRBV6-5 to TRBJ2-7; tentatively, D is TRBD1 (6 bases). Germline values: CDR1 MNHEY, CDR2 SVGAGI. Trimming took 6 bases from V and 5 from J, leaving 17 bases between them. The CDR3 sequence is 14 residues long. CDR3 sequence reads: CASSRVQGLDEQYF. The CDR3 nucleotides are TGTGCCAGCAGCCGAGTTCAGGGGCTGGACGAGCAGTACTTC.

The chain uses TRBV6-1 and TRBJ1-1, with a possible D match to TRBD1 (6 bases). There are 13 residues in the CDR3. Germline CDR1 MNHNS, CDR2 SASEGT. V lost 6 bases and J lost 7, with 15 bases in between. The CDR3 reads CASSLRGGFEAFF. For the CDR3, the DNA is TGTGCCAGCAGCCTCAGGGGCGGATTTGAAGCTTTCTTT.

The chain recombines TRBV9 with TRBJ1-1; the match to TRBD1 covers 8 bases. The ends lost 6 bases at V and 1 base at J; junction bases unmatched: 2. In germline, CDR1 is SGDLS, CDR2 YYNGEE. This CDR3 comprises 13 residues. The CDR3 DNA reads as TGTGCCAGCACCACAGGGGGGAACACTGAAGCTTTCTTT. This gives the protein CASTTGGNTEAFF.

The gene calls are TRBV4-1 and TRBJ2-7; maybe TRBD2 (6 bases). This CDR3 is built from 18 residues. CDR1 is MGHRA, CDR2 YSYEKL, per germline. V shed 1 base and J shed 3 bases, with 22 bases lying between them. CDR3 DNA sequence: TGCGCCAGCAGCCAAGTGGGGGGAACCGGGCATCCGGGCTACGAGCAGTACTTC. Its protein is CASSQVGGTGHPGYEQYF.